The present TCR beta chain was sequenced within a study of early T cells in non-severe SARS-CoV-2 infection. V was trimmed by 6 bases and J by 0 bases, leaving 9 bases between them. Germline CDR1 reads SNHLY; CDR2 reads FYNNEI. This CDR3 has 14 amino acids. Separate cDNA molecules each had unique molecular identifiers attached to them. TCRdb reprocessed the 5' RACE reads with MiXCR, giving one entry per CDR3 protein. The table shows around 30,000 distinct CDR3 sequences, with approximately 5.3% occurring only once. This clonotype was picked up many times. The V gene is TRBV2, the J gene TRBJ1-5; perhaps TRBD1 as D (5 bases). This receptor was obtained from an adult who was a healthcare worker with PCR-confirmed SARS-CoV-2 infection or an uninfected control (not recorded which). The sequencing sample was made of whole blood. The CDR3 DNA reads TGTGCCAGCAGGTCGGGGCATAGCAATCAGCCCCAGCATTTT. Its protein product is CASRSGHSNQPQHF.